This is a list of T cell receptor beta chains from one sample in a study of CD8 T cells in Susac syndrome. Via MiXCR, TCRdb re-called the immunoSEQ multiplex PCR reads, giving one row per CDR3 protein. The repertoire holds tens of thousands of distinct CDR3 sequences, with over 85% as singletons. The specimen was CD8+ T cells from PBMCs. The receptor set was obtained from a human donor in good health. Each CDR3 is given with its conserved first and last residue. Size is stated for part of the rows, as once, few or many counts, or as a class when the clone is expanded.

V	J	size	CDR3
TRBV27	TRBJ2-3	-	CASSPGQVRTDTQYF
TRBV20-1	TRBJ2-2	-	CSASVGLELRTGELFF
TRBV6-2/TRBV6-3	TRBJ2-7	-	CASSYSEREGPLEQYF
TRBV3-1	TRBJ1-5	-	CASSQGTGGFYQPQHF
TRBV28	TRBJ2-3	-	CASSRRGGDTQYF
TRBV29-1	TRBJ1-1	-	CSATLTEAFF
TRBV29-1	TRBJ2-7	-	CSVQGGLYYEQHF
TRBV19	TRBJ1-4	-	CASSIGGSWSEKLFF
TRBV28	TRBJ2-7	-	CASSFPTGYEQYF
TRBV7-9	TRBJ1-5	-	CASSSGQSDQPQHF
TRBV12-3/TRBV12-4	TRBJ2-1	few	CASSLRGEQFF
TRBV7-2	TRBJ2-7	-	CASSLYPGGPYEQYF
TRBV28	TRBJ2-5	-	CASSLGLSQTQYF
TRBV28	TRBJ2-6	-	CASSYIWGDSGANVLTF
TRBV6-5	TRBJ2-3	-	CASSLAGGPGDTQYF
TRBV6-1	TRBJ2-5	-	CAGGQGGQETQYF
TRBV19	TRBJ2-7	-	CASSPERGNYEQYF
TRBV7-2	TRBJ2-2	-	CASSSSGVNTGELFF
TRBV7-9	TRBJ2-2	few	CASSPITGELFF
TRBV7-9	TRBJ2-1	-	CASSSGDRGPNEQFF
TRBV5-1	TRBJ2-7	-	CASSSTGTGSYEQYF
TRBV13	TRBJ1-1	-	CASSQGVGSEAFF
TRBV28	TRBJ2-5	-	CASSSMGGGGETQYF
TRBV12-3/TRBV12-4	TRBJ1-2	-	CASSPLGQGARGYTF
TRBV5-1	TRBJ2-7	few	CASSSGQGRSSYEQYF
TRBV7-9	TRBJ2-3	-	CASSPTGTEITDTQYF
TRBV7-9	TRBJ2-1	once	CASSPLDRNEQFF
TRBV11-2	TRBJ2-2	-	CASSLVAGSNGELFF
TRBV28	TRBJ2-4	-	CASSSPTDYIAKNIQYF
TRBV28	TRBJ2-2	-	CASSLLAGGAGELFF
TRBV5-1	TRBJ1-1	-	CASSTGLYTEAFF
TRBV12-3/TRBV12-4	TRBJ2-7	-	CASTLGGGEQYF
TRBV28	TRBJ2-7	-	CASSIQTGYEQYF
TRBV27	TRBJ2-2	-	CASTPTGKGTGELFF
TRBV5-4	TRBJ1-2	-	CASSLDQGAIYGYTF
TRBV13	TRBJ2-7	-	CASSGVAGEQYF
TRBV28	TRBJ2-7	-	CASSYGTNPSYEQYF
TRBV24-1	TRBJ1-5	-	CATSRGSNQPQHF
TRBV12-5	TRBJ2-2	-	CASGFSSRAGELFF
TRBV29-1	TRBJ2-7	-	CSVEARGSPSYEQYF
TRBV7-8	TRBJ2-2	once	CASSASGDTGELFF
TRBV12-3/TRBV12-4	TRBJ2-5	-	CASSFEVYQETQYF
TRBV20-1	TRBJ2-7	-	CSARDFGAYEQYF
TRBV29-1	TRBJ2-7	-	CSVRTLDYEQYF
TRBV15	TRBJ2-5	-	CATSYPSSGGLQETQYF